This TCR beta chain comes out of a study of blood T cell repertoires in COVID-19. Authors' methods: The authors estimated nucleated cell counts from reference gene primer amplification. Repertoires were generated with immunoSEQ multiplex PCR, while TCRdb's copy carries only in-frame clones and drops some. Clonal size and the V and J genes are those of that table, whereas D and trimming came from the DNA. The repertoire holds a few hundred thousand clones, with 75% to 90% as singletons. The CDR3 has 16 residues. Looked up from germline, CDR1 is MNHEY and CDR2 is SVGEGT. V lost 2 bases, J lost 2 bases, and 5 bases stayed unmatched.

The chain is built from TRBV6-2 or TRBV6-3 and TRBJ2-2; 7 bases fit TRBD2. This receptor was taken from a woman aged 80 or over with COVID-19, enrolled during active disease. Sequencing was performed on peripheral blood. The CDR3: CASSYGGGVNTGELFF. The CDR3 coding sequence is TGTGCCAGCAGTTACGGGGGAGGGGTAAACACCGGGGAGCTGTTTTTT.